The next 8 T cell receptor beta chains were all read from a single sample in a study of blood T cells in healthy people across ages. A sample-barcoded 5' primer and a J-beta primer mix were used in a second PCR of about 7 to 11 cycles. From the 5' RACE reads, TCRdb called clonotypes with MiXCR, one entry per CDR3 protein. The sample carries roughly 500,000 distinct CDR3 sequences, around 24% recorded once. The sample was also linked to a second study, of T cells of mothers and their children.

The specimen was blood. Every receptor here comes from a boy aged 5-17 years in good health.

The CDR3 bases are TGTGCCAGCAGCCCGGGGACGGGACAGGGCAACTATGGCTACACCTTC. Amino acid sequence: CASSPGTGQGNYGYTF. The genes are TRBV5-6 and TRBJ1-2; 9 bases agree with TRBD1. Trimming cost V 4 bases and J 2 bases; bases outside gene matches: 9. Germline CDR1 SGHDT, CDR2 YYEEEE. The CDR3 has 16 amino acids.

The chain recombines TRBV11-2 with TRBJ2-5, with 8 bases fitting TRBD2. Near its end, the DNA agrees better with TRBJ2-1, so the J call may be wrong. CDR1 SGHAT and CDR2 FQNNGV come from the germline V gene. The CDR3 covers 16 residues. For the CDR3, the DNA is TGTGCCAGCAGCTTAGAGGTAGCGGGGAGTCACCATGAGCAGTTCTTC. Protein: CASSLEVAGSHHEQFF.

The V call is TRBV6-5, the J call TRBJ2-5; TRBD2 matches at 9 bases. This CDR3 has 15 amino acids. Germline values: CDR1 MNHEY, CDR2 SVGAGI. V was clipped by 7 bases and J by 1 base; unmatched bases: 7. For the CDR3, the DNA is TGTGCCAGCAAGGGTAGCGGGGGTTTCCAAGAGACCCAGTACTTC. Its translation is CASKGSGGFQETQYF.

The CDR3 bases are TGTGCCAGCTCACCACGCGGCAGGGGGAACAATCAGCCCCAGCATTTT. This encodes CASSPRGRGNNQPQHF. V gene TRBV18 combines with J gene TRBJ1-5; TRBD1 aligns across 7 bases. The junction had 6 bases not matched to a gene; V was cut back by 1 base and J by 3 bases. This CDR3 has 16 amino acids. Germline CDR1 reads KGHSH; CDR2 reads LQKENI.

This chain connects TRBV6-1 to TRBJ2-7; tentatively, D is TRBD1 (5 bases). The CDR3 runs 14 residues. V dropped 6 bases and J dropped 6 bases, with 18 bases sitting between them. Germline V gene lookup returns CDR1 MNHNS and CDR2 SASEGT. CDR3 nucleotides: TGTGCCAGCAGCGCAGCGCGGTGGCAGGGCGAGCAGTACTTC. Protein sequence: CASSAARWQGEQYF.

This clonotype has ten or more counts. This chain uses TRBV20-1 with TRBJ1-2, with a possible D match to TRBD1 (6 bases). From germline, CDR1 is DFQATT and CDR2 SNEGSKA (reference sequence). This CDR3 is built from 13 residues. V was clipped by 1 base and J by 10 bases, with 16 bases between them. Here the CDR3 DNA reads TGCAGTGCTAGAGCCAACTACAGGGTCCACTACACCTTC. Protein product: CSARANYRVHYTF.

Remarks on this clonotype: Germline and junction disagree at one end, which may indicate a read error. The chain couples TRBV7-2 to TRBJ1-1; D perhaps matches TRBD1 (5 bases). Germline V gene data show CDR1 as SGHTA and CDR2 as FQGNSA. CDR3 length: 16 amino acids. The CDR3 nucleotides are TGTGCCAGCAGCTTAGAGCTGGGGGAGCCGAACATTGAAGCTTTCTTT. It codes for CASSLELGEPNIEAFF. Full variable domain (missing parts from reference TRBV7-2 and TRBJ1-1): GAGVSQSPSNKVTEKGKDVELRCDPISGHTALYWYRQSLGQGLEFLIYFQGNSAPDKSGLPSDRFSAERTGGSVSTLTIQRTQQEDSAVYLCASSLELGEPNIEAFFGQGTRLTVV.

V gene TRBV20-1 combines with J gene TRBJ2-5; TRBD2 matches 14 bases. The germline V gene has CDR1 DFQATT and CDR2 SNEGSKA (reference sequence). This CDR3 comprises 16 residues. Losses at the gene ends were 2 bases for V and 4 bases for J; bases not matched to a gene: 6. The DNA for the CDR3 is TGCAGTGCTAGACCCGGACTAGCGGGAGGATCAGAGACCCAGTACTTC. Translating it yields CSARPGLAGGSETQYF.